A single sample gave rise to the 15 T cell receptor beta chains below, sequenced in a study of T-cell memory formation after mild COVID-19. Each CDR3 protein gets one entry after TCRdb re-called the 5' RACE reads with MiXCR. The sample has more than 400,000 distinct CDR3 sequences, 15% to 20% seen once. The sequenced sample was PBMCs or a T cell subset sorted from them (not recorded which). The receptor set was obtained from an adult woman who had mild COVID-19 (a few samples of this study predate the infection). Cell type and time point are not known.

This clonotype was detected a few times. CDR3 loop: CASSPSLRGTGNTEAFF. In nucleotides, the CDR3 is TGTGCCAGCTCACCATCGCTGAGGGGAACGGGGAACACTGAAGCTTTCTTT. The gene calls are TRBV18 and TRBJ1-1; TRBD1 might be the D (5 bases). Germline V gene data show CDR1 as KGHSH and CDR2 as LQKENI. V was cut by 2 bases and J by 1 base, with 17 bases left in between. CDR3 size: 17 residues.

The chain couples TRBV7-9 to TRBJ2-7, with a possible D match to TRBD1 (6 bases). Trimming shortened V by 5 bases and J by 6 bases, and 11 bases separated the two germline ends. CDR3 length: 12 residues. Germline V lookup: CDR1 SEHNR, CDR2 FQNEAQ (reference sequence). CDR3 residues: CASSRQGFEQYF. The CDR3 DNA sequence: TGTGCCAGCAGCCGTCAGGGGTTCGAGCAGTACTTC.

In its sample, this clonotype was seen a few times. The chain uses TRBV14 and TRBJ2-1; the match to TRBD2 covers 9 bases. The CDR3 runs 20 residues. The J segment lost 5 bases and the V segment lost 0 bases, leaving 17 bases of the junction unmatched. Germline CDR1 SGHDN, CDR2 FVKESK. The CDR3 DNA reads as TGTGCCAGCAGCCAAGATGTCGCGCTAGCGGGAAATACACCAAACAATGAGCAGTTCTTC. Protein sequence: CASSQDVALAGNTPNNEQFF.

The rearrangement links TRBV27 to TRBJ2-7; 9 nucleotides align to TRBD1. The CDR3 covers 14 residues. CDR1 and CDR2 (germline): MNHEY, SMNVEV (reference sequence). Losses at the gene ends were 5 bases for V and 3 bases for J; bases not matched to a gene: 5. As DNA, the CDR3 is TGTGCCAGCAGTGATAACAGGGGGCACTACGAGCAGTACTTC. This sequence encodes CASSDNRGHYEQYF.

CDR3 region: CASSTRTGYSNQPQHF. The DNA of the CDR3 is TGTGCCAGCAGCACCCGGACAGGATATAGCAATCAGCCCCAGCATTTT. The rearrangement links TRBV6-5 to TRBJ1-5, with 7 bases aligning to TRBD1. Per germline, CDR1 MNHEY and CDR2 SVGAGI. V was pared by 6 bases and J by 0 bases, with 8 bases of the junction left unmatched. The CDR3 has 16 amino acids.

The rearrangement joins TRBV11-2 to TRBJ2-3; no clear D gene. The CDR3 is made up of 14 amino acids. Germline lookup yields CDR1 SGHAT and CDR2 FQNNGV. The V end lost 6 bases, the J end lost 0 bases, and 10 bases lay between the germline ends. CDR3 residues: CASRLRVSTDTQYF. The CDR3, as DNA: TGTGCCAGCAGATTAAGGGTTAGCACAGATACGCAGTATTTT.

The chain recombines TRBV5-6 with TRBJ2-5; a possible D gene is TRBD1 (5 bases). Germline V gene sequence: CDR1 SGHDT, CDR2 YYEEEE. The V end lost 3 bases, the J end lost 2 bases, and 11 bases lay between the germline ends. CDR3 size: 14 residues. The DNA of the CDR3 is TGTGCCAGCAGCTCACCGACAGCTCAAGAGACCCAGTACTTC. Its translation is CASSSPTAQETQYF.

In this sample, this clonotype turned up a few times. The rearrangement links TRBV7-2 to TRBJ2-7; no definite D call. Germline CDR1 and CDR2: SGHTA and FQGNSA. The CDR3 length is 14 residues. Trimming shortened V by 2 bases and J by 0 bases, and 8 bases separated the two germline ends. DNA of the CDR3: TGTGCCAGCAGCTTATACAGATCCTCCTACGAGCAGTACTTC. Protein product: CASSLYRSSYEQYF.

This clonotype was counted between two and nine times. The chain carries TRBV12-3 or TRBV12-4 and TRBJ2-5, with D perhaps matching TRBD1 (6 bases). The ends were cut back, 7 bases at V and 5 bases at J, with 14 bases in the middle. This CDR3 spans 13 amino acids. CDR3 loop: CASTVTGRETQYF. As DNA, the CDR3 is TGTGCCAGCACTGTCACAGGGCGCGAGACCCAGTACTTC.

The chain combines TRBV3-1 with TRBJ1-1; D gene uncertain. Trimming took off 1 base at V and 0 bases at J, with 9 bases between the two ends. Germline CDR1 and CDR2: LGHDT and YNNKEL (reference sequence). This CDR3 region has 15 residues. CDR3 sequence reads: CASSQVGLMNTEAFF. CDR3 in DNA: TGTGCCAGCAGCCAAGTTGGGCTGATGAACACTGAAGCTTTCTTT.

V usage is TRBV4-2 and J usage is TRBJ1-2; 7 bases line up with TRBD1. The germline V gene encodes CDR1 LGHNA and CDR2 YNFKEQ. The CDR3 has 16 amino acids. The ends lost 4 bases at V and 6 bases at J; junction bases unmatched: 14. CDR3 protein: CASSRNLAGTVNGYTF. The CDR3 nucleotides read TGTGCCAGCAGCCGCAACCTCGCAGGGACAGTTAATGGCTACACCTTC.

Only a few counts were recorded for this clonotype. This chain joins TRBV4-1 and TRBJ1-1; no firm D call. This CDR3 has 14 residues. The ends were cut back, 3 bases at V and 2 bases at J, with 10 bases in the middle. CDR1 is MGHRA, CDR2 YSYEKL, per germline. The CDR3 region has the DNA TGCGCCAGCAGCCAGATGGATACCAACACTGAAGCTTTCTTT. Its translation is CASSQMDTNTEAFF.

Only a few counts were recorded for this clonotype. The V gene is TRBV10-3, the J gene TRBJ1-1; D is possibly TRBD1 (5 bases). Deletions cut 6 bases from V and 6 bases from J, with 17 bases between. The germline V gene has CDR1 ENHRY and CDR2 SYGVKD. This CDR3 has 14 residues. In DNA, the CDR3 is TGTGCCATCAGGAGAGGGGAAACCCTCGCTGAAGCTTTCTTT. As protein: CAIRRGETLAEAFF.

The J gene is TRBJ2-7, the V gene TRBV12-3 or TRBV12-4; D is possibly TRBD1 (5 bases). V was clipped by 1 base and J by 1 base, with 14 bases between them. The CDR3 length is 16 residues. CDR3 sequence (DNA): TGTGCCAGCAGTTTAGAAGCAGGGCAGGCGTCCTACGAGCAGTACTTC. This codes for CASSLEAGQASYEQYF.

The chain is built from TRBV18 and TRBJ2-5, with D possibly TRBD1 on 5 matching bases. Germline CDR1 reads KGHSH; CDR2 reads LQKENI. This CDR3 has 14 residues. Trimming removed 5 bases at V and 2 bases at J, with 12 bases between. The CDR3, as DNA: TGTGCCAGCTCAGTCGGACACAGTCAAGAGACCCAGTACTTC. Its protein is CASSVGHSQETQYF.